This TCR beta chain was found in a study of blood T cell repertoires in COVID-19. Seattle patients were enrolled during active infection and followed longitudinally. Profiling relied on immunoSEQ multiplex PCR, and the TCRdb table lists in-frame clones only, not all of them. The table records 430,000 or so clones, around 90% of them present only once. Germline CDR1 and CDR2: SNHLY and FYNNEI. CDR3 size: 20 residues. V was clipped by 5 bases and J by 3 bases; unmatched bases: 13. The sample consisted of peripheral blood. This TCR came from a man aged 18-30 years with COVID-19, enrolled during active disease. The chain employs TRBV2 and TRBJ2-2; 15 bases agree with TRBD2. The CDR3 loop reads CASSIFPGTSGGRDTGELFF. In nucleotides, the CDR3 is TGTGCCAGCAGTATATTTCCCGGGACTAGCGGGGGGCGGGACACCGGGGAGCTGTTTTTT.